This note documents a single T cell receptor (beta chain) sequence. Its matching antigen is unknown. CD45RO-negative, CCR7-selected cells formed the naive CD8 fraction, which excluded terminally differentiated effector memory CD45RA+ cells. The data originate from a study of shared clonotypes between healthy human individuals. Overall study results and limits: Richness estimates generally favored naive over memory subsets. Roughly 5% was the fraction of naive CD4 clonotypes found shared across a few donors.

Assay execution proceeded at the deep level. The authors' processing: ImmunoSEQ junction-only sequences lacked quality scores, so their filtering differed. Some clones are missing from TCRdb's copy, which holds only in-frame ones; the method was immunoSEQ multiplex PCR. That table is the source of V, J and clone size, and D and trimming were worked out from the DNA. The sample includes around 620,000 clones, approximately 96% of them seen just once. Germline lookup yields CDR1 WNHNN and CDR2 SYGVQD (reference sequence). Trimming cost V 10 bases and J 4 bases, with 29 bases left between them. The CDR3 consists of 17 residues.

The V and J genes are TRBV10-1 and TRBJ2-7, with D possibly matching TRBD2 (6 bases). Material: naive CD8+ T cells sorted from blood. The TCR was taken from a woman aged 25 to 39 in good health. Here the CDR3 reads CATIADQPSLYAYEQYF. DNA of the CDR3: TGCGCCACCATAGCGGATCAGCCCTCACTTTACGCTTACGAGCAGTACTTC.